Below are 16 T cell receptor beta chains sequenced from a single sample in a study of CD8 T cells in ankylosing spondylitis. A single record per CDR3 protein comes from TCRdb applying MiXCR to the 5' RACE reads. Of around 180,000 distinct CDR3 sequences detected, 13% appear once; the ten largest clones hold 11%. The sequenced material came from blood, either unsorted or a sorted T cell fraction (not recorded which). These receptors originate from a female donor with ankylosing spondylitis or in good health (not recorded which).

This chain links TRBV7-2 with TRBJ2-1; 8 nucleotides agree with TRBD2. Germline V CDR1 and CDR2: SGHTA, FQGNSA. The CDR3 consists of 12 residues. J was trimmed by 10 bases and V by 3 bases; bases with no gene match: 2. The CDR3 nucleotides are TGTGCCAGCAGCTTTAGCGGGGCCGAGCAGTTCTTC. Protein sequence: CASSFSGAEQFF. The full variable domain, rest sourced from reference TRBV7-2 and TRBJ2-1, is GAGVSQSPSNKVTEKGKDVELRCDPISGHTALYWYRQSLGQGLEFLIYFQGNSAPDKSGLPSDRFSAERTGGSVSTLTIQRTQQEDSAVYLCASSFSGAEQFFGPGTRLTVL.

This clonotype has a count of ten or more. The CDR3 is CASAGGRNYGYTF. CDR3 DNA sequence: TGTGCCAGCGCTGGAGGCCGGAACTATGGCTACACCTTC. The chain uses TRBV12-3 or TRBV12-4 and TRBJ1-2; D is undetermined. The V end was cut by 8 bases, the J end by 2 bases, with 12 bases between. This CDR3 spans 13 amino acids.

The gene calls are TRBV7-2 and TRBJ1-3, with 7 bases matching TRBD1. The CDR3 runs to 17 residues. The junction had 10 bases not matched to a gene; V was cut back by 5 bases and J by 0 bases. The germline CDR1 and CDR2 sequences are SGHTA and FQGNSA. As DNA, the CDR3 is TGTGCCAGCAGCCCAGGGGGGGCCGGACACTCTGGAAACACCATATATTTT. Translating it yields CASSPGGAGHSGNTIYF.

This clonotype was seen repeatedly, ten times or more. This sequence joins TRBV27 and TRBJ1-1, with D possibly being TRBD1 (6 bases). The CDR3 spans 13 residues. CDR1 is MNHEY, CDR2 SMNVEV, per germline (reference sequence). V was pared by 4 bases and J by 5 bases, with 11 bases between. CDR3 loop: CASSSQGRTEAFF. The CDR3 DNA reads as TGTGCCAGCAGTTCACAGGGTAGGACTGAAGCTTTCTTT.

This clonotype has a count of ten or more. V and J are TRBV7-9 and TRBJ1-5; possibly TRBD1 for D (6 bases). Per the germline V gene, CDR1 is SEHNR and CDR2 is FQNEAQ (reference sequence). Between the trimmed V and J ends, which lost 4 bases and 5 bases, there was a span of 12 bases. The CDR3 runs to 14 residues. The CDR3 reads CASSSSGDYQPQHF. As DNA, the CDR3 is TGTGCCAGCAGCTCTTCAGGGGATTATCAGCCCCAGCATTTT. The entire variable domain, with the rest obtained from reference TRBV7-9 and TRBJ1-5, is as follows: DTGVSQNPRHKITKRGQNVTFRCDPISEHNRLYWYRQTLGQGPEFLTYFQNEAQLEKSRLLSDRFSAERPKGSFSTLEIQRTEQGDSAMYLCASSSSGDYQPQHFGDGTRLSIL.

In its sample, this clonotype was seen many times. The CDR3 sequence: CASSLAAASGRSEQFF. Here the CDR3 DNA reads TGCGCCAGCAGCTTGGCCGCGGCTAGCGGGAGGAGTGAGCAGTTCTTC. This chain connects TRBV5-1 to TRBJ2-1, with 11 bases that match TRBD2. The CDR3 runs to 16 residues. V gave up 0 bases and J gave up 9 bases; unmatched junction bases: 8. Per germline, CDR1 SGHRS and CDR2 YFSETQ.

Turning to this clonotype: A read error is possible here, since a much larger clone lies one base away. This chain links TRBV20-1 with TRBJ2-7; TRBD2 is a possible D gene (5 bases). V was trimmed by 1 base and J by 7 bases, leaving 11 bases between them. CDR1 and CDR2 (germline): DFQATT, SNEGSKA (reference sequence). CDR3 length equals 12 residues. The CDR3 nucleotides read TGCAGTGCTAGAGGGCTAGCTGCGGAGCAGTACTTC. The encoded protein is CSARGLAAEQYF.

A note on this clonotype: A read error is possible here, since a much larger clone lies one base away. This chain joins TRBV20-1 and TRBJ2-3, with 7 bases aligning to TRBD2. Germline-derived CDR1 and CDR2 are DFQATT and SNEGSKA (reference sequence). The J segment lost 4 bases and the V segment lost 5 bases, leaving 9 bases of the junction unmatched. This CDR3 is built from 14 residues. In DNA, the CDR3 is TGCAGTGCTCCCTTCTGGGAGGGCCCAGATACGCAGTATTTT. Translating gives CSAPFWEGPDTQYF.

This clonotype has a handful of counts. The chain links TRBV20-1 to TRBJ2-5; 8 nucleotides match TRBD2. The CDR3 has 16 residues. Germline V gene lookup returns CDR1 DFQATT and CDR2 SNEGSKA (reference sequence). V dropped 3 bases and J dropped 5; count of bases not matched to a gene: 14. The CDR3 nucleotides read TGCAGTGCTAGCCCCCCTCTCGCGGGAGGCTTTGAGACCCAGTACTTC. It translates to CSASPPLAGGFETQYF.

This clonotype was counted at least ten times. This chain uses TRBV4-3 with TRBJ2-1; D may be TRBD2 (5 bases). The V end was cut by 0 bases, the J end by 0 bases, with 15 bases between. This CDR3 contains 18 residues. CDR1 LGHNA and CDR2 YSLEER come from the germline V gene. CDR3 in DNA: TGCGCCAGCAGCCAAGATGAGCTAGCCGGAAGCTCCTACAATGAGCAGTTCTTC. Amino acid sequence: CASSQDELAGSSYNEQFF.

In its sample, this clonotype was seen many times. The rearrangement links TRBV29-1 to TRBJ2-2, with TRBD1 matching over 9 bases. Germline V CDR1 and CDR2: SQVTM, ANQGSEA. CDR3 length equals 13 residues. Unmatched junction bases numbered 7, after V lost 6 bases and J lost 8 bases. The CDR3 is CSVEDRGRGELFF. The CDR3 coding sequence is TGCAGCGTCGAGGACAGGGGACGAGGGGAGCTGTTTTTT.

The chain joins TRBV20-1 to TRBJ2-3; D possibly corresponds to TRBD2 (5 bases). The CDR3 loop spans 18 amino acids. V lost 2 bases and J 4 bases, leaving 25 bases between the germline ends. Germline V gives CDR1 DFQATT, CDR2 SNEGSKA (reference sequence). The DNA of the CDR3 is TGCAGTGCTAGACAGTCCCACCCCACAGCGGTTCTATCAGATACGCAGTATTTT. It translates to CSARQSHPTAVLSDTQYF.

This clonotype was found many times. The CDR3 spells CASSQGRTGRDSPLHF. CDR3 bases: TGTGCCAGCAGCCAAGGACGGACAGGGAGAGATTCACCCCTCCACTTT. This sequence joins TRBV14 and TRBJ1-6; 8 nucleotides match TRBD1. Germline V CDR1 and CDR2: SGHDN, FVKESK. Trimming took 1 base from V and 8 from J; bases not matched to a gene: 7. The CDR3 loop spans 16 amino acids.

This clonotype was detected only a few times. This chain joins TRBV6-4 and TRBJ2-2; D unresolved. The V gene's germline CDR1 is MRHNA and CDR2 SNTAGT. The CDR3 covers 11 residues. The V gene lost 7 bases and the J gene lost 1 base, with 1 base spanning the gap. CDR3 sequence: CASKNTGELFF. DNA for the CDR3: TGTGCCAGCAAGAACACCGGGGAGCTGTTTTTT.

The CDR3 region is CSATQSGTAYEQYF. In DNA form, the CDR3 reads TGCAGTGCTACGCAATCCGGGACAGCGTACGAGCAGTACTTC. The chain couples TRBV20-1 to TRBJ2-7, with 7 bases aligning to TRBD1. Germline CDR1 reads DFQATT; CDR2 reads SNEGSKA (reference sequence). The CDR3 sequence is 14 residues long. V shed 4 bases, J shed 4 bases, and the junction held 10 bases outside the gene matches.

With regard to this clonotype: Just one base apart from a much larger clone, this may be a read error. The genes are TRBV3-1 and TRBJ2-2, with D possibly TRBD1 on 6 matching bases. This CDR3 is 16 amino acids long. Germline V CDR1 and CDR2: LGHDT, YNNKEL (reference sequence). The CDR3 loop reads CTSSQGRGPLTGELFF. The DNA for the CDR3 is TGTACCAGCAGCCAAGGCAGGGGCCCACTCACCGGGGAGCTGTTTTTT.